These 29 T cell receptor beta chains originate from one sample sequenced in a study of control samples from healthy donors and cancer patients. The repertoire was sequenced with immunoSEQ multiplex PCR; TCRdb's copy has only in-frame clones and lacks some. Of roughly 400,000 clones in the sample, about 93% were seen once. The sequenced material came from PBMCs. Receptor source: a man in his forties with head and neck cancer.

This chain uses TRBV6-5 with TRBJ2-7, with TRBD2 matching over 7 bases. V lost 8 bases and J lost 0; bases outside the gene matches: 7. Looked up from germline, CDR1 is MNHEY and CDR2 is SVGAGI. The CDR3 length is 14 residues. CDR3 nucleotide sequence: TGTGCCAGCGCCTCCGGGGGGAACTCCTACGAGCAGTACTTC. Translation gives CASASGGNSYEQYF.

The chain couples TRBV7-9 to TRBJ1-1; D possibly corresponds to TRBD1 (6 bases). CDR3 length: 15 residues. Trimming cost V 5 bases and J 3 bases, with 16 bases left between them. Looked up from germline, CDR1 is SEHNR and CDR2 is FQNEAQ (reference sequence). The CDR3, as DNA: TGTGCCAGCAGCCACGATTGGGGGGCCTACACTGAAGCTTTCTTT. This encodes CASSHDWGAYTEAFF.

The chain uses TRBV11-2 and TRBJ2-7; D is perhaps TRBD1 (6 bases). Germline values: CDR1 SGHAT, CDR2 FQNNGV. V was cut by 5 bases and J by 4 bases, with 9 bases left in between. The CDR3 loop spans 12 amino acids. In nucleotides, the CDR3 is TGTGCCAGCAGCCCGAGGGGGTACGAGCAGTACTTC. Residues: CASSPRGYEQYF.

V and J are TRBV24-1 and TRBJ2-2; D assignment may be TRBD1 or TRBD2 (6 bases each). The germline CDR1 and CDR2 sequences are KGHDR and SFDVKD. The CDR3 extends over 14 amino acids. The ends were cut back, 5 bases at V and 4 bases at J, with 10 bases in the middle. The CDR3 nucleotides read TGTGCCACCAGTGTAGAGGGGGGCACCGGGGAGCTGTTTTTT. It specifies CATSVEGGTGELFF.

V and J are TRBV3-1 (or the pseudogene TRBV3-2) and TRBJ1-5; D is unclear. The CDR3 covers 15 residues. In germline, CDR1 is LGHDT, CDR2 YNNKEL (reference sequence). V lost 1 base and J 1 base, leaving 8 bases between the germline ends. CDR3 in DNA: TGTGCCAGCAGCCAAGCTCCCGGGAGCAATCAGCCCCAGCATTTT. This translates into CASSQAPGSNQPQHF.

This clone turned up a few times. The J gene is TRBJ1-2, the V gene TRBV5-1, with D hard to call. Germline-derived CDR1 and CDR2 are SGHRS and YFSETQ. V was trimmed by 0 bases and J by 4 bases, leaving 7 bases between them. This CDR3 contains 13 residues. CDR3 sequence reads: CASSLAGIYGYTF. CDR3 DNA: TGCGCCAGCAGCTTGGCGGGAATCTATGGCTACACCTTC.

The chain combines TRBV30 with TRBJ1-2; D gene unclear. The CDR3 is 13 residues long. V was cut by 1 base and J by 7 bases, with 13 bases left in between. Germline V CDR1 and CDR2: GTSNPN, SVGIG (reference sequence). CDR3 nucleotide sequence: TGTGCCTGGAGTGCTGGAACATGGGCTGGCTACACCTTC. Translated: CAWSAGTWAGYTF.

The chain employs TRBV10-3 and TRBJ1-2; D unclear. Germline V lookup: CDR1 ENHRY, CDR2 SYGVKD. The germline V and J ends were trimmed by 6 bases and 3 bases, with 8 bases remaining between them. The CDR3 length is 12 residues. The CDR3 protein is CAIRGPDYGYTF. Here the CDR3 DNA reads TGTGCCATCAGAGGGCCCGACTATGGCTACACCTTC.

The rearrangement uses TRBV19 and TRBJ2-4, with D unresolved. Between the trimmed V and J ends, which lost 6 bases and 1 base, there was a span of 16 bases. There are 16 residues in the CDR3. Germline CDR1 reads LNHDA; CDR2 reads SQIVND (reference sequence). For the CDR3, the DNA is TGTGCCAGTAGCAATGTTCCGGGTTACGCCAAAAACATTCAGTACTTC. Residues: CASSNVPGYAKNIQYF.

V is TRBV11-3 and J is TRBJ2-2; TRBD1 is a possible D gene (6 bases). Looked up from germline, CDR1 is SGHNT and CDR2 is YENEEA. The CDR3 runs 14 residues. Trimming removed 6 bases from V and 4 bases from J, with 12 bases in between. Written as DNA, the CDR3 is TGTGCCAGCAGTTTTTTACAGGGCACCGGGGAGCTGTTTTTT. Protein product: CASSFLQGTGELFF.

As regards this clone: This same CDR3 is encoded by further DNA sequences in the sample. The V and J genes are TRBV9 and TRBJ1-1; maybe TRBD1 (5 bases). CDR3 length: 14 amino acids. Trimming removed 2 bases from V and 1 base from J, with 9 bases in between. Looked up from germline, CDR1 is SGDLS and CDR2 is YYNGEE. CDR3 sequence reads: CASSVSGGNTEAFF. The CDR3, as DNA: TGTGCCAGCAGCGTGTCTGGGGGGAACACTGAAGCTTTCTTT.

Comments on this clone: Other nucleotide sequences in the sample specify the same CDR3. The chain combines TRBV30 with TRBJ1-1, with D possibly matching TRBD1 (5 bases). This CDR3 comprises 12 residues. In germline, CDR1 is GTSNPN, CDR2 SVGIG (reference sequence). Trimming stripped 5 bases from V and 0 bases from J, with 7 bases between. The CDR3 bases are TGTGCCTGGGACAGAGTGAACACTGAAGCTTTCTTT. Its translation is CAWDRVNTEAFF.

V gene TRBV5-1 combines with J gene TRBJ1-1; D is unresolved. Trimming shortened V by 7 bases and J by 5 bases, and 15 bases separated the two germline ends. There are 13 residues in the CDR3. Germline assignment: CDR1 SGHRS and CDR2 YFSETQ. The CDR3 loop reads CASLGVDGTEAFF. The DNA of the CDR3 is TGCGCCAGCCTCGGCGTGGATGGTACTGAAGCTTTCTTT.

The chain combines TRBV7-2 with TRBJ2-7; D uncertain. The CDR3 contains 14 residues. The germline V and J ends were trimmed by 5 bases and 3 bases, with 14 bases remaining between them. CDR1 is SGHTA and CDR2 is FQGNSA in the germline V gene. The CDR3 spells CASSRTIGFYEQYF. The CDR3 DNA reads TGTGCCAGCAGCCGGACGATTGGGTTCTACGAGCAGTACTTC.

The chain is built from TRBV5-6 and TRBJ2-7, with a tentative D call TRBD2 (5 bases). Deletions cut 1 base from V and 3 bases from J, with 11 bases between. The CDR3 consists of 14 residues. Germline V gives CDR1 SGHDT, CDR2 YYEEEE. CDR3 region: CASSLSGRHYEQYF. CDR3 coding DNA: TGTGCCAGCAGCTTGAGCGGCAGGCACTACGAGCAGTACTTC.

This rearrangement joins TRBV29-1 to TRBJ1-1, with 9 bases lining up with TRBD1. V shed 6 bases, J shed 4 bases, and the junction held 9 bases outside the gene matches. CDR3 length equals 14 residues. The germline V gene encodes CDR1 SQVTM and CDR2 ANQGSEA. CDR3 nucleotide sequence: TGCAGCGTCCACCGGACAGGGGCGCTCACTGAAGCTTTCTTT. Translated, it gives CSVHRTGALTEAFF.

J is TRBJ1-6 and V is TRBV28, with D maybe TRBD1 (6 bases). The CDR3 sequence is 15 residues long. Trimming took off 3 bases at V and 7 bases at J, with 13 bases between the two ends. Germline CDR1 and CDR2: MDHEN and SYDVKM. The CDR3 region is CASSFLGQTNSPLHF. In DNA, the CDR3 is TGTGCCAGCAGTTTCCTCGGACAGACAAATTCACCCCTCCACTTT.

The CDR3 reads CASSSGQGIETQYF. The CDR3 nucleotides are TGTGCCAGCAGTTCCGGACAGGGGATAGAGACCCAGTACTTC. The genes are TRBV27 and TRBJ2-5, with 9 bases that match TRBD1. Germline V gene sequence: CDR1 MNHEY, CDR2 SMNVEV (reference sequence). This CDR3 contains 14 residues. With V trimmed by 4 bases and J by 4 bases, 4 bases remained unmatched.

The CDR3 DNA sequence: TGCAGCGTTGTGCCGGGACAGGGGGCGACGGGCTACACCTTC. This codes for CSVVPGQGATGYTF. The chain recombines TRBV29-1 with TRBJ1-2; 12 bases match TRBD1. The CDR3 covers 14 residues. V dropped 4 bases and J dropped 8; count of bases not matched to a gene: 8. Germline CDR1 and CDR2: SQVTM and ANQGSEA.

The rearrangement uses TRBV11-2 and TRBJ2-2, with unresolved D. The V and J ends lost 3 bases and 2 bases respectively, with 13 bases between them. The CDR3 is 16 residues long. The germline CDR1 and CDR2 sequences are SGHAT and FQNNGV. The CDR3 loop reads CASSLAQAINTGELFF. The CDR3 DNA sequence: TGTGCCAGCAGCTTGGCGCAGGCGATTAACACCGGGGAGCTGTTTTTT.

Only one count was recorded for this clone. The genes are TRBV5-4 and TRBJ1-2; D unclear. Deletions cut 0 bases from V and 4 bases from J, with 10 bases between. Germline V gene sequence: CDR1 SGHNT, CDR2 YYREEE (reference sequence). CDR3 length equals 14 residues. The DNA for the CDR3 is TGTGCCAGCAGCTTGGTTGGCGAACCCTATGGCTACACCTTC. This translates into CASSLVGEPYGYTF.

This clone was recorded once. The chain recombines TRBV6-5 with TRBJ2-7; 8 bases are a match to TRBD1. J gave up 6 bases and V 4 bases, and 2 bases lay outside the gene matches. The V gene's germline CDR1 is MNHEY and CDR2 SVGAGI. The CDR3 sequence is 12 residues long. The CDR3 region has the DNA TGTGCCAGCAGTTGGACAGGGTTCGAGCAGTACTTC. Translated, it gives CASSWTGFEQYF.

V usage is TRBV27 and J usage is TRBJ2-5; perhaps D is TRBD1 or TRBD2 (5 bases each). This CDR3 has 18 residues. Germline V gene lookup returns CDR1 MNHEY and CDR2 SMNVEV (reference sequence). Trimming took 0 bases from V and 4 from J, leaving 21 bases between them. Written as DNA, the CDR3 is TGTGCCAGCAGTTTATCCCTTTCGTTGGGGCTAGCAGCAGAGACCCAGTACTTC. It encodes CASSLSLSLGLAAETQYF.

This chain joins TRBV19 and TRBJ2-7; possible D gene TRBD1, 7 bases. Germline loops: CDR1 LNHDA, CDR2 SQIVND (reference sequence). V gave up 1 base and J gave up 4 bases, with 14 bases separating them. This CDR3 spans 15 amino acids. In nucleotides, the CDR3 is TGTGCCAGTAGTATAGGGAGGGGGCGCCTATACGAGCAGTACTTC. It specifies CASSIGRGRLYEQYF. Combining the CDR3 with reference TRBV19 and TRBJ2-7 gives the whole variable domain DGGITQSPKYLFRKEGQNVTLSCEQNLNHDAMYWYRQDPGQGLRLIYYSQIVNDFQKGDIAEGYSVSREKKESFPLTVTSAQKNPTAFYLCASSIGRGRLYEQYFGPGTRLTVT.

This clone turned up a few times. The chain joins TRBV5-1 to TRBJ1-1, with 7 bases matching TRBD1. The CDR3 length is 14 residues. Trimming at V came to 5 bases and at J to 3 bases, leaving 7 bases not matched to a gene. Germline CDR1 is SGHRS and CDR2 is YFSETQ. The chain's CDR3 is CASSSLGGDTEAFF. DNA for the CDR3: TGCGCCAGCAGTAGCCTAGGGGGCGACACTGAAGCTTTCTTT.

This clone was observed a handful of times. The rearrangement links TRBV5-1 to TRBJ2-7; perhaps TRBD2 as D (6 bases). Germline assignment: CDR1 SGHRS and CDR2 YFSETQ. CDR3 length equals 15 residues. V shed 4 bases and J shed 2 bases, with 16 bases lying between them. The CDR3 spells CASSPGLQMTYEQYF. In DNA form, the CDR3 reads TGCGCCAGCAGCCCGGGACTCCAAATGACCTACGAGCAGTACTTC.

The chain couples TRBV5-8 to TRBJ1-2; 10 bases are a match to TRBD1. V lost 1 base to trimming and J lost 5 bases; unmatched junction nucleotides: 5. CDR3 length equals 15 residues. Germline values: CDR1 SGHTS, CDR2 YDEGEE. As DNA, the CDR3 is TGTGCCAGCAGCTTGAGGACAGGGGGTCGGTATGGCTACACCTTC. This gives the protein CASSLRTGGRYGYTF.

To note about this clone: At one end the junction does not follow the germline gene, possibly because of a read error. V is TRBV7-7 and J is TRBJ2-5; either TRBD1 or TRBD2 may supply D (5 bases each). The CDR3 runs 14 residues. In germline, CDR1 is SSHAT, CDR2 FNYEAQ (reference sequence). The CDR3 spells CASSERGGFETQYF. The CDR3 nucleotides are TGTGCTAGCAGCGAGCGTGGGGGTTTTGAGACCCAGTACTTC.

The CDR3 is CSVRQNTGELFF. The CDR3 nucleotides read TGCAGCGTTCGGCAAAACACCGGGGAGCTGTTTTTT. The chain uses TRBV29-1 and TRBJ2-2, with D unclear. With 5 bases removed from V and 2 bases from J, the gap between germline ends came to 6 bases. From germline, CDR1 is SQVTM and CDR2 ANQGSEA. This CDR3 spans 12 amino acids.